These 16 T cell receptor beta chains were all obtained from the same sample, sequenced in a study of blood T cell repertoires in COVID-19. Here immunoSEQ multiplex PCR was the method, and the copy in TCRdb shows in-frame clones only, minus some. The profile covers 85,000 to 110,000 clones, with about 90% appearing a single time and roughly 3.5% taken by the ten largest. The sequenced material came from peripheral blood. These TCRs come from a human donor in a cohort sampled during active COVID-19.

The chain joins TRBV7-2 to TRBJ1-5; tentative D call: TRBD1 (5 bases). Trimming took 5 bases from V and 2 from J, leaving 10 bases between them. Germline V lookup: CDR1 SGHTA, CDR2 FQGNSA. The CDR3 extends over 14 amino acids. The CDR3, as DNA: TGTGCCAGCAGCCCGCAGGGTGGCAATCAGCCCCAGCATTTT. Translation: CASSPQGGNQPQHF.

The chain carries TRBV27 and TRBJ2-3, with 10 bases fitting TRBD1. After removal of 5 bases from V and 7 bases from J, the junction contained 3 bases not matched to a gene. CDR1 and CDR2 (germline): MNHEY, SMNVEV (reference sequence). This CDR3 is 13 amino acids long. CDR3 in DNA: TGTGCCAGCAGTAGGACAGGGGGGCATACGCAGTATTTT. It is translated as CASSRTGGHTQYF.

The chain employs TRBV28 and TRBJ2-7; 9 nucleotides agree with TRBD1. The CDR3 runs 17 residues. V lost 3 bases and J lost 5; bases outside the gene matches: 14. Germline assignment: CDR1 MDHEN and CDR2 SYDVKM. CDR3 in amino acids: CASSFLSGTGSENEQYF. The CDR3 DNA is TGTGCCAGCAGTTTCCTTTCCGGGACAGGGTCTGAGAACGAGCAGTACTTC. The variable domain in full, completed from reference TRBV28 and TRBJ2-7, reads DVKVTQSSRYLVKRTGEKVFLECVQDMDHENMFWYRQDPGLGLRLIYFSYDVKMKEKGDIPEGYSVSREKKERFSLILESASTNQTSMYLCASSFLSGTGSENEQYFGPGTRLTVT.

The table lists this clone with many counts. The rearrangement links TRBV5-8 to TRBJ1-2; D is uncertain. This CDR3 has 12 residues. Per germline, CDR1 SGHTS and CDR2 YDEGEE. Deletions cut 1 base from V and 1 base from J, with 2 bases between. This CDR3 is CASSLYNYGYTF. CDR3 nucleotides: TGTGCCAGCAGCTTGTATAACTATGGCTACACCTTC.

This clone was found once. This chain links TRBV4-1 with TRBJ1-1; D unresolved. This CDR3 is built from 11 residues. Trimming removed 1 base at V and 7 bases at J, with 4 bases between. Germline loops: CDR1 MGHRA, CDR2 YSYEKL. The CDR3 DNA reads TGCGCCAGCAGCCAAGGCGGTGAAGCTTTCTTT. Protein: CASSQGGEAFF.

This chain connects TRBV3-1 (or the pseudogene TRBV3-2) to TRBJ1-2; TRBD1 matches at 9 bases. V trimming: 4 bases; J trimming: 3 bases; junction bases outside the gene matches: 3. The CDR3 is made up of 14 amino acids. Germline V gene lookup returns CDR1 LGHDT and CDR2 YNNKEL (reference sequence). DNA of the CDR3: TGTGCCAGCAGCCGGGACAGGGTTGACTATGGCTACACCTTC. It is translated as CASSRDRVDYGYTF.

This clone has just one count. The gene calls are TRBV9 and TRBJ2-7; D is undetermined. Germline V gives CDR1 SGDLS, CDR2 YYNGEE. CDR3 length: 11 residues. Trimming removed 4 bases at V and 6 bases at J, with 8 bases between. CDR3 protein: CASSPAVEQYF. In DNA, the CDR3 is TGTGCCAGCAGCCCCGCGGTCGAGCAGTACTTC. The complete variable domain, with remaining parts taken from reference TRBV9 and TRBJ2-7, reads DSGVTQTPKHLITATGQRVTLRCSPRSGDLSVYWYQQSLDQGLQFLIQYYNGEERAKGNILERFSAQQFPDLHSELNLSSLELGDSALYFCASSPAVEQYFGPGTRLTVT.

The DNA of the CDR3 is TGTGCCTGGAAAGCGGGAGCGGGGGGATACAATGAGCAGTTCTTC. Its protein product is CAWKAGAGGYNEQFF. This rearrangement joins TRBV30 to TRBJ2-1, with TRBD2 matching 9 bases. The CDR3 has 15 amino acids. Per the germline V gene, CDR1 is GTSNPN and CDR2 is SVGIG (reference sequence). V lost 4 bases, J lost 4 bases, and 8 bases stayed unmatched. The full variable domain, its missing parts supplied by reference TRBV30 and TRBJ2-1, is SQTIHQWPATLVQPVGSPLSLECTVEGTSNPNLYWYRQAAGRGLQLLFYSVGIGQISSEVPQNLSASRPQDRQFILSSKKLLLSDSGFYLCAWKAGAGGYNEQFFGPGTRLTVL.

DNA for the CDR3: TGTGCCAGCAGTTTGTGGCCCGGGACTAGCGGGGGAACAGATACGCAGTATTTT. The encoded protein is CASSLWPGTSGGTDTQYF. The chain carries TRBV6-2 or TRBV6-3 and TRBJ2-3; 14 bases agree with TRBD2. Germline loops: CDR1 MNHEY, CDR2 SVGEGT. Losses at the gene ends were 4 bases for V and 3 bases for J; bases not matched to a gene: 9. There are 18 residues in the CDR3.

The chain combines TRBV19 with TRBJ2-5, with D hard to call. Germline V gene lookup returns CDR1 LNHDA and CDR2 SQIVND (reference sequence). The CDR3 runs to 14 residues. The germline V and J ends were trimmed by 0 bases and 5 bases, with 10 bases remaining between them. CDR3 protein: CASSIEGTGETQYF. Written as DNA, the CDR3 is TGTGCCAGTAGTATAGAAGGAACCGGGGAGACCCAGTACTTC.

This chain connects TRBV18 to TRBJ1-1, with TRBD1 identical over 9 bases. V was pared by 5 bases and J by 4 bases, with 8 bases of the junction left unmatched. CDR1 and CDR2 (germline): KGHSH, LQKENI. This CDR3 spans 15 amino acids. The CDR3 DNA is TGTGCCAGCTCATCGAAGACAGGGGGACTCACTGAAGCTTTCTTT. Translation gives CASSSKTGGLTEAFF.

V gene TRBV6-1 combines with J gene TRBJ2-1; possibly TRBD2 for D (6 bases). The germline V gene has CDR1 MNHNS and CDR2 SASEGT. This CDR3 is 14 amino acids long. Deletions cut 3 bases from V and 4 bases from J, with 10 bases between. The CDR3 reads CASSERRVYNEQFF. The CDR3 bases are TGTGCCAGCAGTGAGAGGAGGGTTTACAATGAGCAGTTCTTC.

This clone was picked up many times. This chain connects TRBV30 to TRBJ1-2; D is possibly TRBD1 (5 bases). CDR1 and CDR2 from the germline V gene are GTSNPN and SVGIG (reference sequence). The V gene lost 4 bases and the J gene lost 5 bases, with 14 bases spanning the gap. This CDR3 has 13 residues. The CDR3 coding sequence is TGTGCCTGGACCTTGACAGCTAGTTATGGCTACACCTTC. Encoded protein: CAWTLTASYGYTF.

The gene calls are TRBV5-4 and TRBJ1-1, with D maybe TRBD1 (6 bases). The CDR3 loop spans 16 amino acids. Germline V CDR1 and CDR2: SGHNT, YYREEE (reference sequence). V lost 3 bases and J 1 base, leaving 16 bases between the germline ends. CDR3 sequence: CASSSKRGGANTEAFF. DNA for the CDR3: TGTGCCAGCAGCTCGAAACGGGGGGGGGCGAACACTGAAGCTTTCTTT.

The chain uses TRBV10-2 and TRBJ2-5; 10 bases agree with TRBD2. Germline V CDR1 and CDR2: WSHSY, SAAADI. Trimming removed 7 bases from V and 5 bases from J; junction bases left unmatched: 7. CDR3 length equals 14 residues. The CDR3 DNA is TGCGCCAGCACTAGCGGGGGCCGGGTGGAGACCCAGTACTTC. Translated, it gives CASTSGGRVETQYF.

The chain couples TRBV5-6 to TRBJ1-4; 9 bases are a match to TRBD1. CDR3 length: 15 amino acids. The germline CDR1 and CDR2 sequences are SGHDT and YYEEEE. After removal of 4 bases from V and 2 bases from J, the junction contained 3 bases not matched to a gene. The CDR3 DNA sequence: TGTGCCAGCAGCGCCGACAGGGGGACTAATGAAAAACTGTTTTTT. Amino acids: CASSADRGTNEKLFF.